This T cell receptor (beta chain) was found in a study of siplizumab effects on memory and regulatory T cells. As concerns this clone: Its antigen is not identified.

The protocol was immunoSEQ multiplex PCR, while the TCRdb copy is restricted to in-frame clones and leaves out a portion. The sample carries some 100,000 clones, approximately 96% recorded once. Study results and limitations: Siplizumab produced a significant drop in alloreactive sequences attributable to unstimulated CD4+ memory cells. Naive T cells, seemingly more diverse than memory cells, seemed major alloresponse contributors.

This CDR3 has 15 residues. Germline V gene data show CDR1 as SGHAT and CDR2 as FQNNGV. Trimming shortened V by 5 bases and J by 0 bases, and 10 bases separated the two germline ends. The sequenced sample was naive CD4+ T cells sorted from blood. The chain has TRBV11-2 and TRBJ1-4; unclear D gene. This sequence originates from a human donor in good health. The CDR3 region is CASSRRSATNEKLFF. The CDR3 region has the DNA TGTGCCAGCAGCCGTCGATCTGCAACTAATGAAAAACTGTTTTTT.